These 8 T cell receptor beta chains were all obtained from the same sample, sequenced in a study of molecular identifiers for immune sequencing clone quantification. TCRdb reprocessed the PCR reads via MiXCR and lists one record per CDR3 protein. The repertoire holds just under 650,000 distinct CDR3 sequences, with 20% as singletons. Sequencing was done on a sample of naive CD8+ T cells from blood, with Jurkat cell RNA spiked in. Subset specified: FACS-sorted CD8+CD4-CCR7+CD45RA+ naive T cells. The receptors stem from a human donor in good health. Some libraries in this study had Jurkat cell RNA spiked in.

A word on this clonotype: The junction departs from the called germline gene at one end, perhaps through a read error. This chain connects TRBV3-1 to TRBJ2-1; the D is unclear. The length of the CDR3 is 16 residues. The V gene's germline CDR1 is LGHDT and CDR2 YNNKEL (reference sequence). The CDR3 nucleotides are TGTGCCAGCAGCCAAGATTACAGCGACACCTACAATGAGCAGCTCTTC. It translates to CASSQDYSDTYNEQLF.

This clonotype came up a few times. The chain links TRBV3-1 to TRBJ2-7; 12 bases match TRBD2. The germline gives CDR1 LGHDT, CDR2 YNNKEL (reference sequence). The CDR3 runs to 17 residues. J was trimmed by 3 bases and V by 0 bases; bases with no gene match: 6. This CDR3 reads CASSQDRTSGDFYEQYF. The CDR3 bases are TGTGCCAGCAGCCAAGATCGGACTAGCGGGGACTTCTACGAGCAGTACTTC.

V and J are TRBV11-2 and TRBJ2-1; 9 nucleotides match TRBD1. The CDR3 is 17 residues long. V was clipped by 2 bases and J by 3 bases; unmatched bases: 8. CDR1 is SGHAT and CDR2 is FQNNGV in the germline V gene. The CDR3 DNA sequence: TGTGCCAGCAGCTTACACCCCGGGACAGGGAACTACAATGAGCAGTTCTTC. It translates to CASSLHPGTGNYNEQFF.

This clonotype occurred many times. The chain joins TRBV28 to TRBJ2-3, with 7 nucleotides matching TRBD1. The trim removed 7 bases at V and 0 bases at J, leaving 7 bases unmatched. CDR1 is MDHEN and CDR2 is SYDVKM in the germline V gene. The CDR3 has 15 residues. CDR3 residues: CASTVPGQSTDTQYF. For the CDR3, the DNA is TGTGCCAGCACCGTTCCGGGACAGAGCACAGATACGCAGTATTTT. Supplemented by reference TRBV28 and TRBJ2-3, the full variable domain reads DVKVTQSSRYLVKRTGEKVFLECVQDMDHENMFWYRQDPGLGLRLIYFSYDVKMKEKGDIPEGYSVSREKKERFSLILESASTNQTSMYLCASTVPGQSTDTQYFGPGTRLTVL.

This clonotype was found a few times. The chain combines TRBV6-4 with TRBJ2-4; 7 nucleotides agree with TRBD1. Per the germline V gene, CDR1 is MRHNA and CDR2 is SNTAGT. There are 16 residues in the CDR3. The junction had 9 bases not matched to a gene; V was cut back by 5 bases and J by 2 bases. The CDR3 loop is CASSFDRDGTKNIQYF. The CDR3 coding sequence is TGTGCCAGCAGTTTCGACAGGGATGGTACCAAAAACATTCAGTACTTC.

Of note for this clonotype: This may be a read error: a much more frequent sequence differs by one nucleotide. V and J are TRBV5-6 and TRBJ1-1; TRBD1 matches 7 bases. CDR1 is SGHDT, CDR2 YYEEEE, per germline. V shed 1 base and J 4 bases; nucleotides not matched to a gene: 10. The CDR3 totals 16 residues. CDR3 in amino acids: CASSLMTGPMSTEAFF. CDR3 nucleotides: TGTGCCAGCAGCTTGATGACAGGGCCAATGAGCACTGAAGCTTTCTTT.

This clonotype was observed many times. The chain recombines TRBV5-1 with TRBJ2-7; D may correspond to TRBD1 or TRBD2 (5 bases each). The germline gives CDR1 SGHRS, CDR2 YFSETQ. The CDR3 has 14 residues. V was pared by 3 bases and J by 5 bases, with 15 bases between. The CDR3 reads CASSSPGPFDEQYF. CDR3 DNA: TGCGCCAGCAGCTCGCCGGGACCATTTGACGAGCAGTACTTC.

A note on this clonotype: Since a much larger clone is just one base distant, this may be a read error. The CDR3: CASSSRQDTFEAQYF. The DNA of the CDR3 is TGTGCCAGTAGTAGCAGACAGGATACATTTGAGGCCCAGTACTTC. The chain recombines TRBV19 with TRBJ2-5; D may be TRBD1 (6 bases). Germline V CDR1 and CDR2: LNHDA, SQIVND (reference sequence). The CDR3 consists of 15 residues. With 4 bases removed from V and 9 bases from J, the gap between germline ends came to 21 bases.